This is a list of T cell receptor beta chains from one sample in a study of CD8+ T cells in alopecia areata. The repertoire was sequenced with immunoSEQ multiplex PCR; TCRdb's copy has only in-frame clones and lacks some. The sample holds around 200,000 clones, approximately 60% seen once. The sample in question was CD4+ T cells sorted from blood, obtained at week 4, from a patient treated with tofacitinib. Every receptor here comes from a human donor with alopecia areata. CDR3s include the opening cysteine and the closing phenylalanine or tryptophan. A D gene is named only where the DNA matches it firmly. For some rows the clone size is stated as once, few or many, or as a class when expanded; others skip it.

V: TRBV18; J: TRBJ1-4; size: once; D: NA; DNA: TGTGCCAGCTCACCACCGGGGCGGGGGACCCTGTTTTTT; CDR3: CASSPPGRGTLFF
V: TRBV4-2; J: TRBJ2-2; size: NA; D: NA; DNA: TGTGCCAGCAGCCGTGCGGGGATCGGCGGGGAGCTGTTTTTT; CDR3: CASSRAGIGGELFF
V: TRBV7-2; J: TRBJ2-6; size: NA; D: TRBD1; DNA: TGTGCCAGCAGCTACCCGACAGGGGGCGTCGGGGCCAACGTCCTGACTTTC; CDR3: CASSYPTGGVGANVLTF
V: TRBV30; J: TRBJ2-7; size: NA; D: NA; DNA: TGTGCCTGGAGTCCCGGGGGTAGCGAGAACTTC; CDR3: CAWSPGGSENF
V: TRBV6-5; J: TRBJ1-2; size: NA; D: NA; DNA: TGTGCCAGCAGTCCCGGAAATGGCTACACCTTC; CDR3: CASSPGNGYTF
V: TRBV2; J: TRBJ2-1; size: NA; D: NA; DNA: TGTGCCAGCAGTGAAGTTCGGTCTTCCCACTGGCGAGGCTCCTACAATGAGCAGTTCTTC; CDR3: CASSEVRSSHWRGSYNEQFF
V: TRBV29-1; J: TRBJ2-5; size: NA; D: TRBD2; DNA: TGCAGCGTTGAAGTACAACCGGGACTAGCCCTCGGAGAGACCCAGTACTTC; CDR3: CSVEVQPGLALGETQYF
V: TRBV30; J: TRBJ2-5; size: NA; D: TRBD1; DNA: TGTGCCTGGAGTCCCACCGGGACAGGGGGAAGTTACTTC; CDR3: CAWSPTGTGGSYF
V: TRBV29-1; J: TRBJ2-7; size: NA; D: NA; DNA: TGCAGCTGGGCCTACGAGCAGTACTTC; CDR3: CSWAYEQYF
V: TRBV7-2; J: TRBJ1-1; size: NA; D: NA; DNA: TGTGCCAGCAGCCAGAAGGTCAGAATTGAAGCTTTCTTT; CDR3: CASSQKVRIEAFF
V: TRBV30; J: TRBJ2-5; size: NA; D: NA; DNA: TGTGCCTGGAGAATAGCCAGGGCCCAGTACTTC; CDR3: CAWRIARAQYF
V: TRBV6-4; J: TRBJ1-1; size: NA; D: TRBD1; DNA: TGTGCCAGCAGTCAAGGGGGCGAGGGGATGAACACTGAAGCTTTCTTT; CDR3: CASSQGGEGMNTEAFF
V: TRBV18; J: TRBJ1-4; size: once; D: TRBD1; DNA: TGTGCCAGCTCACCTGGGACAGGGGATTTTGGTAATGAAAAACTGTTTTTT; CDR3: CASSPGTGDFGNEKLFF
V: TRBV28; J: TRBJ1-2; size: few; D: NA; DNA: TGTGCCAGCAGTTTTCGATTTCGGGGGAACAGTGGCTACACCTTC; CDR3: CASSFRFRGNSGYTF
V: TRBV27; J: TRBJ2-5; size: NA; D: TRBD2; DNA: TGTGCCAGCAGTCCCTCCGACGCGGGAGGAAGGGAGACCCAGTACTTC; CDR3: CASSPSDAGGRETQYF
V: TRBV6-5; J: TRBJ1-1; size: NA; D: NA; DNA: TGTGCCAGCAACCGCCCGGGGTACACTGAAGCTTTCTTT; CDR3: CASNRPGYTEAFF
V: TRBV14; J: TRBJ1-1; size: NA; D: NA; DNA: TGTGCCAGCAGCCAAGATAGGGTTGCTGAAGCTTTCTTT; CDR3: CASSQDRVAEAFF